This T cell receptor (beta chain) was captured in a study of blood T cell repertoires in COVID-19. Study-level background: Sources were T cells, B-cell-depleted T cells, or PBMCs; the material itself was cDNA or gDNA.

This CDR3 region has 14 residues. Trimming took 3 bases from V and 4 from J, leaving 13 bases between them. Germline assignment: CDR1 SGHKS and CDR2 YYEKEE (reference sequence). This clone has a single count. As handled by the study authors: From reference gene primer amplification, estimates of nucleated cell counts were derived. This table comes from immunoSEQ multiplex PCR, and its TCRdb copy is limited to in-frame clones, with some not included. V and J calls plus clone size are reproduced from that table; the DNA served to infer D and trimming. The sample includes approximately 190,000 clones, roughly four fifths of them seen just once.

This receptor was obtained from a woman between 40 and 50 years old with acute or convalescent COVID-19. The V and J genes are TRBV5-5 and TRBJ1-2; no clear D. Sequencing input: peripheral blood. The CDR3 protein is CASSWVGEVYGYTF. For the CDR3, the DNA is TGTGCCAGCAGCTGGGTCGGGGAGGTCTATGGCTACACCTTC.